The 19 T cell receptor beta chains listed next were all sequenced from one sample in a study of OX40 agonist ivuxolimab in advanced cancers. Repertoires were generated with immunoSEQ multiplex PCR, while TCRdb's copy carries only in-frame clones and drops some. The table includes about 120,000 clones, roughly 95% detected once. Material: CD4+ or CD8+ T cells sorted from blood, obtained in a trial of the OX40 agonist ivuxolimab. Every receptor here comes from an adult with an advanced solid tumor such as melanoma, head and neck, liver or kidney cancer.

The chain is built from TRBV9 and TRBJ2-5; D might be TRBD2 (5 bases). This CDR3 comprises 14 residues. The V end was cut by 0 bases, the J end by 5 bases, with 11 bases between. Germline assignment: CDR1 SGDLS and CDR2 YYNGEE. In DNA form, the CDR3 reads TGTGCCAGCAGCGTAGCAGTGGGCGGGGAGACCCAGTACTTC. Translation gives CASSVAVGGETQYF.

The chain uses TRBV7-2 and TRBJ1-1, with D maybe TRBD1 (5 bases). The germline CDR1 and CDR2 sequences are SGHTA and FQGNSA. The V end was cut by 5 bases, the J end by 6 bases, with 22 bases between. The CDR3 is 16 amino acids. The CDR3, as DNA: TGTGCCAGCAGCCCGGGGGTGTCACTCAGGGACGCTGAAGCTTTCTTT. This translates into CASSPGVSLRDAEAFF.

The chain joins TRBV7-2 to TRBJ2-1; D is possibly TRBD1 (5 bases). This CDR3 has 15 amino acids. V was shortened by 10 bases and J by 0 bases, with 16 bases between the two germline ends. Germline lookup yields CDR1 SGHTA and CDR2 FQGNSA. The CDR3: CAIPQGVSSYNEQFF. For the CDR3, the DNA is TGTGCCATACCGCAGGGTGTTAGCTCCTACAATGAGCAGTTCTTC. The full variable domain, its missing parts supplied by reference TRBV7-2 and TRBJ2-1, is GAGVSQSPSNKVTEKGKDVELRCDPISGHTALYWYRQSLGQGLEFLIYFQGNSAPDKSGLPSDRFSAERTGGSVSTLTIQRTQQEDSAVYLCAIPQGVSSYNEQFFGPGTRLTVL.

The chain is built from TRBV7-8 and TRBJ2-7, with D possibly TRBD1 on 5 matching bases. This CDR3 is 14 amino acids long. Trimming shortened V by 2 bases and J by 6 bases, and 14 bases separated the two germline ends. From germline, CDR1 is SGHVS and CDR2 FQNEAQ. The CDR3 sequence: CASSLSGLRVEQYF. CDR3 in DNA: TGTGCCAGCAGCTTATCAGGGCTGCGAGTCGAGCAGTACTTC.

The chain has TRBV2 and TRBJ1-4; 7 bases fit TRBD1. In germline, CDR1 is SNHLY, CDR2 FYNNEI. CDR3 length: 13 amino acids. V lost 7 bases to trimming and J lost 3 bases; unmatched junction nucleotides: 2. The DNA for the CDR3 is TGTGCCAGCACCGGGACAGCTAATGAAAAACTGTTTTTT. It is translated as CASTGTANEKLFF.

The chain combines TRBV5-4 with TRBJ1-5, with D unresolved. The germline CDR1 and CDR2 sequences are SGHNT and YYREEE (reference sequence). CDR3 length equals 16 residues. Between the trimmed V and J ends, which lost 4 bases and 0 bases, there was a span of 14 bases. The CDR3 DNA is TGTGCCAGCAGCCAAGGGCCTCCGAATAGCAATCAGCCCCAGCATTTT. Residues: CASSQGPPNSNQPQHF.

The chain links TRBV5-1 to TRBJ1-2; D remains unclear. Germline CDR1 SGHRS, CDR2 YFSETQ. The V and J ends lost 4 bases and 8 bases respectively, with 18 bases between them. The CDR3 has 14 amino acids. The CDR3 DNA reads as TGCGCCAGCAGCCCTTCGAACCCTGACGGCGGCTACACCTTC. It codes for CASSPSNPDGGYTF. The full variable domain, completed using reference TRBV5-1 and TRBJ1-2, is KAGVTQTPRYLIKTRGQQVTLSCSPISGHRSVSWYQQTPGQGLQFLFEYFSETQRNKGNFPGRFSGRQFSNSRSEMNVSTLELGDSALYLCASSPSNPDGGYTFGSGTRLTVV.

The chain couples TRBV2 to TRBJ2-5, with D hard to call. There are 14 residues in the CDR3. Germline V gene lookup returns CDR1 SNHLY and CDR2 FYNNEI. V was trimmed by 9 bases and J by 5 bases, leaving 19 bases between them. The chain's CDR3 is CARLFVVRVETQYF. The CDR3 DNA sequence: TGTGCCAGGCTATTTGTAGTAAGGGTGGAGACCCAGTACTTC.

The rearrangement links TRBV18 to TRBJ2-7; no firm D call. Trimming pared 2 bases from V and 4 bases from J, leaving 21 bases between. Germline CDR1 KGHSH, CDR2 LQKENI. This CDR3 contains 17 residues. The CDR3 nucleotides read TGTGCCAGCTCACCATCGAGGTTGGGGTTGGGTAATTACGAGCAGTACTTC. Translating gives CASSPSRLGLGNYEQYF.

This clone was counted a single time. The V and J genes are TRBV11-2 and TRBJ2-3; no firm D call. The CDR3 length is 14 residues. With 1 base removed from V and 6 bases from J, the gap between germline ends came to 11 bases. CDR1 and CDR2 from the germline V gene are SGHAT and FQNNGV. The CDR3 loop is CASSLAPFADTQYF. CDR3 in DNA: TGTGCCAGCAGCTTAGCCCCATTCGCGGATACGCAGTATTTT.

This clone has only a few counts. The chain uses TRBV6-5 and TRBJ1-1; 9 nucleotides agree with TRBD1. The CDR3 has 13 residues. Unmatched junction bases numbered 6, after V lost 5 bases and J lost 8 bases. CDR1 and CDR2 from the germline V gene are MNHEY and SVGAGI. The chain's CDR3 is CASSAIQGAEAFF. The CDR3 DNA is TGTGCCAGCAGTGCGATACAGGGGGCGGAAGCTTTCTTT.

CDR3 bases: TGTGCCAGCAGCTTAATTAGCAGAGCCTACAATGAGCAGTTCTTC. Its translation: CASSLISRAYNEQFF. The rearrangement joins TRBV28 to TRBJ2-1; D gene uncertain. Trimming left V 6 bases short and J 2 bases short, with 14 bases between. This CDR3 is built from 15 residues. CDR1 MDHEN and CDR2 SYDVKM come from the germline V gene.

This clone was counted only a few times. This chain links TRBV28 with TRBJ2-7; D ambiguous. Per the germline V gene, CDR1 is MDHEN and CDR2 is SYDVKM. This CDR3 region has 13 residues. The V end was cut by 2 bases, the J end by 9 bases, with 14 bases between. The CDR3 loop is CASSLGNPRVQYF. Written as DNA, the CDR3 is TGTGCCAGCAGTTTAGGGAACCCCCGGGTGCAGTACTTC. Full variable domain (remainder filled in from reference TRBV28 and TRBJ2-7): DVKVTQSSRYLVKRTGEKVFLECVQDMDHENMFWYRQDPGLGLRLIYFSYDVKMKEKGDIPEGYSVSREKKERFSLILESASTNQTSMYLCASSLGNPRVQYFGPGTRLTVT.

The rearrangement links TRBV2 to TRBJ1-3; a possible D gene is TRBD1 (6 bases). The V end lost 7 bases, the J end lost 4 bases, and 11 bases lay between the germline ends. Germline loops: CDR1 SNHLY, CDR2 FYNNEI. The CDR3 contains 13 residues. CDR3 amino acids: CASTGQSGNTIYF. In DNA, the CDR3 is TGTGCCAGCACCGGACAGAGCGGAAACACCATATATTTT.

The chain uses TRBV29-1 and TRBJ1-4, with a weak D call TRBD1 (6 bases). The germline V and J ends were trimmed by 8 bases and 4 bases, with 11 bases remaining between them. The CDR3 runs 12 residues. Germline loops: CDR1 SQVTM, CDR2 ANQGSEA. The CDR3, as DNA: TGCAGCACAAAGGGGGTTAATGAAAAACTGTTTTTT. The encoded protein is CSTKGVNEKLFF.

The genes are TRBV15 and TRBJ2-5; D uncertain. Germline V gene lookup returns CDR1 LNHNV and CDR2 YYDKDF (reference sequence). Deletions cut 0 bases from V and 5 bases from J, with 13 bases between. The CDR3 is 15 residues long. CDR3 protein: CATSRDAASRETQYF. In DNA, the CDR3 is TGTGCCACCAGCAGAGACGCTGCGTCGAGGGAGACCCAGTACTTC.

The gene calls are TRBV28 and TRBJ1-5; D unclear. Germline CDR1 is MDHEN and CDR2 is SYDVKM. CDR3 length: 13 amino acids. V lost 7 bases, J lost 4 bases, and 11 bases lay in between. The DNA for the CDR3 is TGTGCCAGCACCAACAGCGTGAATCAGCCCCAGCATTTT. Amino acid sequence: CASTNSVNQPQHF.

This clone was seen a handful of times. V is TRBV7-9 and J is TRBJ1-3; a weak D match, TRBD1 (5 bases). The ends were cut back, 7 bases at V and 4 bases at J, with 17 bases in the middle. This CDR3 spans 15 amino acids. From germline, CDR1 is SEHNR and CDR2 FQNEAQ (reference sequence). The CDR3: CASNPRRTPGNTIYF. For the CDR3, the DNA is TGTGCCAGCAACCCAAGGCGGACACCAGGAAACACCATATATTTT.

The chain is built from TRBV7-9 and TRBJ2-1; 11 bases are shared with TRBD2. The junction had 9 bases not matched to a gene; V was cut back by 3 bases and J by 2 bases. Germline V gene sequence: CDR1 SEHNR, CDR2 FQNEAQ (reference sequence). The CDR3 runs 18 residues. This CDR3 reads CASSLVAGGRRAYNEQFF. CDR3 bases: TGTGCCAGCAGCTTGGTAGCGGGGGGGAGAAGGGCCTACAATGAGCAGTTCTTC.